The 23 T cell receptor beta chains below were found in one sample sequenced in a study of lymphopenia after photon versus proton radiotherapy. Only in-frame clones appear in the TCRdb table, and some are missing; sequencing was by immunoSEQ multiplex PCR. The sample comprises around 12,000 clones, roughly 90% of which are singletons, and around 3.3% rests with the top ten. The input for sequencing was peripheral blood, taken from a patient treated with photon-based radiotherapy. The receptors derive from a man aged 60-69 years with pancreatic cancer.

As concerns this clone: One end of the junction is discordant with germline, which a read error may explain. The chain couples TRBV7-7 to TRBJ2-7, with D hard to call. CDR3 size: 13 residues. Germline V CDR1 and CDR2: SSHAT, FNYEAQ (reference sequence). In DNA form, the CDR3 reads TGTGCTAGCAGCTTAGCTCTCGACTACGAGCAGTACTTC. It translates to CASSLALDYEQYF. Combining the CDR3 with reference TRBV7-7 and TRBJ2-7 gives the whole variable domain GAGVSQSPRYKVTKRGQDVTLRCDPISSHATLYWYQQALGQGPEFLTYFNYEAQPDKSGLPSDRFSAERPEGSISTLTIQRTEQRDSAMYRCASSLALDYEQYFGPGTRLTVT.

The chain combines TRBV7-9 with TRBJ1-2; TRBD1 is a possible D gene (6 bases). V was shortened by 3 bases and J by 5 bases, with 19 bases between the two germline ends. This CDR3 spans 16 amino acids. CDR1 SEHNR and CDR2 FQNEAQ come from the germline V gene (reference sequence). The CDR3 sequence: CASSLTGALKGYGYTF. CDR3 DNA: TGTGCCAGCAGCTTGACAGGCGCACTAAAGGGGTATGGCTACACCTTC.

The CDR3 is CASRQQRGDKNTQYF. Written as DNA, the CDR3 is TGTGCCAGCAGGCAACAGCGGGGGGACAAAAATACGCAGTATTTT. The chain has TRBV7-6 and TRBJ2-3; TRBD2 aligns across 9 bases. CDR3 length: 15 amino acids. The germline CDR1 and CDR2 sequences are SGHVS and FNYEAQ. The V segment lost 6 bases and the J segment 7 bases; nucleotides outside the gene matches: 11.

The chain uses TRBV19 and TRBJ2-7, with D tentatively TRBD2 (5 bases). CDR1 is LNHDA, CDR2 SQIVND, per germline (reference sequence). The CDR3 length is 14 residues. Trimming cost V 3 bases and J 1 base, with 10 bases left between them. The CDR3 protein is CASSIRTGSYEQYF. In DNA, the CDR3 is TGTGCCAGTAGTATTCGGACGGGATCCTACGAGCAGTACTTC.

This clone was found once. V gene TRBV5-1 combines with J gene TRBJ2-5; perhaps TRBD2 as D (6 bases). Germline loops: CDR1 SGHRS, CDR2 YFSETQ. There are 15 residues in the CDR3. Trimming took 1 base from V and 4 from J, leaving 14 bases between them. The CDR3 loop is CASSLTGIGGETQYF. The CDR3 nucleotides are TGCGCCAGCAGCTTGACAGGCATCGGGGGAGAGACCCAGTACTTC.

The chain couples TRBV18 to TRBJ2-5; D is perhaps TRBD1 or TRBD2 (5 bases each). V was trimmed by 0 bases and J by 5 bases, leaving 10 bases between them. This CDR3 spans 14 amino acids. The germline V gene has CDR1 KGHSH and CDR2 LQKENI. In DNA form, the CDR3 reads TGTGCCAGCTCACCACCGGGACCGAGGGAGACCCAGTACTTC. It encodes CASSPPGPRETQYF. Drawing the rest from reference TRBV18 and TRBJ2-5, the complete variable domain is NAGVMQNPRHLVRRRGQEARLRCSPMKGHSHVYWYRQLPEEGLKFMVYLQKENIIDESGMPKERFSAEFPKEGPSILRIQQVVRGDSAAYFCASSPPGPRETQYFGPGTRLLVL.

This chain joins TRBV5-4 and TRBJ1-6, with D uncertain. With 2 bases removed from V and 9 bases from J, the gap between germline ends came to 18 bases. Germline CDR1 reads SGHNT; CDR2 reads YYREEE (reference sequence). This CDR3 is built from 16 residues. DNA of the CDR3: TGTGCCAGCAGCTTATCGGGTTCCGCAGTGGGTTCACCCCTCCACTTT. This encodes CASSLSGSAVGSPLHF.

The count of this clone is one. The rearrangement links TRBV30 to TRBJ1-2; the D is unclear. The CDR3 is made up of 13 amino acids. Germline V lookup: CDR1 GTSNPN, CDR2 SVGIG (reference sequence). V was cut by 1 base and J by 4 bases, with 10 bases left in between. The CDR3 DNA is TGTGCCTGGAGTGGAAGTTTCGGCTATGGCTACACCTTC. This encodes CAWSGSFGYGYTF.

The chain uses TRBV5-4 and TRBJ2-3, with a weak D call TRBD2 (5 bases). This CDR3 has 16 residues. CDR1 and CDR2 from the germline V gene are SGHNT and YYREEE (reference sequence). Between the trimmed V and J ends, which lost 3 bases and 0 bases, there was a span of 14 bases. CDR3 nucleotide sequence: TGTGCCAGCAGCTCCCCAGACGGGGAGAGCACAGATACGCAGTATTTT. Protein: CASSSPDGESTDTQYF.

The gene calls are TRBV6-1 and TRBJ1-5, with a possible D match to TRBD1 (6 bases). This CDR3 region has 15 residues. CDR1 and CDR2 from the germline V gene are MNHNS and SASEGT. The germline V and J ends were trimmed by 7 bases and 0 bases, with 13 bases remaining between them. Here the CDR3 DNA reads TGTGCCAGCATAAAACAGGGCGGTAGCAATCAGCCCCAGCATTTT. Its protein product is CASIKQGGSNQPQHF.

The chain recombines TRBV7-2 with TRBJ2-3; no reliable D call. Trimming pared 1 base from V and 7 bases from J, leaving 6 bases between. This CDR3 contains 12 residues. CDR1 is SGHTA and CDR2 is FQGNSA in the germline V gene. CDR3 DNA: TGTGCCAGCAGCTTAGGGGGTTATACGCAGTATTTT. Protein: CASSLGGYTQYF.

This clone was counted a single time. The chain links TRBV11-2 to TRBJ1-2; D is possibly TRBD1 (6 bases). This CDR3 spans 15 amino acids. Between the trimmed V and J ends, which lost 4 bases and 5 bases, there was a span of 17 bases. Germline V gives CDR1 SGHAT, CDR2 FQNNGV. The CDR3 bases are TGTGCCAGCAGCTCGCTGACAGGAAGACGATATGGCTACACCTTC. Translated: CASSSLTGRRYGYTF.

The genes are TRBV27 and TRBJ2-3; 13 nucleotides agree with TRBD2. Trimming at V came to 5 bases and at J to 1 base, leaving 12 bases not matched to a gene. Germline V gene lookup returns CDR1 MNHEY and CDR2 SMNVEV (reference sequence). The length of the CDR3 is 19 residues. CDR3 loop: CASSRTSGGLPWGTDTQYF. The CDR3 nucleotides read TGTGCCAGCAGTAGGACTAGCGGGGGTCTCCCCTGGGGCACAGATACGCAGTATTTT.

This chain connects TRBV2 to TRBJ1-1; D gene uncertain. The germline V gene has CDR1 SNHLY and CDR2 FYNNEI. The CDR3 covers 13 residues. The V gene lost 4 bases and the J gene lost 0 bases, with 6 bases spanning the gap. The CDR3 loop is CASSVLMNTEAFF. CDR3 nucleotide sequence: TGTGCCAGCAGTGTATTAATGAACACTGAAGCTTTCTTT.

This clone appeared once. The chain links TRBV7-2 to TRBJ2-5; 7 positions match TRBD1. The germline V gene encodes CDR1 SGHTA and CDR2 FQGNSA. J lost 4 bases, V lost 3 bases, and 11 bases had no gene match. This CDR3 contains 16 residues. DNA of the CDR3: TGTGCCAGCAGCTTTGCGAGGAAGGGGGCTGGAGAGACCCAGTACTTC. This translates into CASSFARKGAGETQYF.

This clone has only one observation. The V and J genes are TRBV11-2 and TRBJ1-6; possible D gene TRBD1, 5 bases. The CDR3 totals 15 residues. From germline, CDR1 is SGHAT and CDR2 FQNNGV. The V end lost 7 bases, the J end lost 10 bases, and 20 bases lay between the germline ends. The CDR3 nucleotides are TGTGCCAGCACCGTCCAGGGAACATCCGGATCACCCCTCCACTTT. Translated, it gives CASTVQGTSGSPLHF.

J is TRBJ1-1 and V is TRBV5-1; D uncertain. V was shortened by 0 bases and J by 1 base, with 7 bases between the two germline ends. The V gene's germline CDR1 is SGHRS and CDR2 YFSETQ. CDR3 length: 14 amino acids. CDR3 sequence: CASSLGEANTEAFF. DNA of the CDR3: TGCGCCAGCAGCTTGGGGGAAGCGAACACTGAAGCTTTCTTT.

CDR3 residues: CAWLDSKNIQYF. The DNA of the CDR3 is TGTGCCTGGTTGGACAGCAAAAACATTCAGTACTTC. V usage is TRBV30 and J usage is TRBJ2-4; D possibly corresponds to TRBD1 (6 bases). Germline assignment: CDR1 GTSNPN and CDR2 SVGIG (reference sequence). V lost 5 bases, J lost 3 bases, and 8 bases lay in between. This CDR3 is built from 12 residues.

This chain uses TRBV7-3 with TRBJ2-3; the match to TRBD2 covers 10 bases. V was pared by 0 bases and J by 5 bases, with 8 bases of the junction left unmatched. This CDR3 has 17 residues. The germline V gene encodes CDR1 SGHTA and CDR2 FQGTGA. The CDR3 here is CASSLTASGGPGDTQYF. The CDR3 DNA reads TGTGCCAGCAGCTTAACGGCTAGCGGGGGCCCCGGAGATACGCAGTATTTT.

The chain uses TRBV15 and TRBJ2-3, with D uncertain. From germline, CDR1 is LNHNV and CDR2 YYDKDF (reference sequence). CDR3 size: 15 residues. Trimming stripped 8 bases from V and 4 bases from J, with 19 bases between. The CDR3 spells CATALVGFRADTQYF. The CDR3 DNA is TGTGCCACCGCCCTGGTCGGGTTCCGCGCAGATACGCAGTATTTT.

The chain employs TRBV7-2 and TRBJ2-7, with a tentative D call TRBD2 (7 bases). The germline V gene has CDR1 SGHTA and CDR2 FQGNSA. The CDR3 length is 15 residues. Trimming cost V 3 bases and J 0 bases, with 12 bases left between them. CDR3: CASSLGASGSYEQYF. CDR3 coding DNA: TGTGCCAGCAGCTTGGGGGCTAGCGGCTCCTACGAGCAGTACTTC.

This chain links TRBV5-4 with TRBJ2-3, with TRBD2 matching 9 bases. Trimming cost V 2 bases and J 6 bases; bases outside gene matches: 7. CDR3 size: 15 residues. CDR1 and CDR2 (germline): SGHNT, YYREEE (reference sequence). CDR3 DNA: TGTGCCAGCAGCTTCAGCGGGGGGATGATGGATACGCAGTATTTT. Translating it yields CASSFSGGMMDTQYF.

This clone was detected a few times. V usage is TRBV7-2 and J usage is TRBJ2-3; weak D call: TRBD2 (6 bases). The V end was cut by 3 bases, the J end by 7 bases, with 14 bases between. The length of the CDR3 is 14 residues. Germline lookup yields CDR1 SGHTA and CDR2 FQGNSA. The CDR3 sequence is CASSFSGSGYTQYF. The DNA for the CDR3 is TGTGCCAGCAGCTTTAGCGGCTCCGGGTATACGCAGTATTTT. The complete variable domain, with remaining parts taken from reference TRBV7-2 and TRBJ2-3, reads GAGVSQSPSNKVTEKGKDVELRCDPISGHTALYWYRQSLGQGLEFLIYFQGNSAPDKSGLPSDRFSAERTGGSVSTLTIQRTQQEDSAVYLCASSFSGSGYTQYFGPGTRLTVL.